Sequencing of this T cell receptor (beta chain) was carried out in a study of T-cell reconstitution after alpha-beta-depleted transplantation in children listed by TCRdb under 2016. The study in broad terms: Using TCR repertoire profiling, the study followed T-cell immune reconstitution in a quantitative way in children after TCRalphabeta/CD19-depleted allogeneic hematopoietic cell transplantation.

The CDR3 spans 14 residues, from the cysteine through the phenylalanine. Just CDR3 DNA is preserved here, 42 bases in frame from base 1. V loses 3 bases, J loses 0 bases, and the germline ends lie 9 bases apart. Based on the germline V gene (reference sequence), the CDR1 and CDR2 sequences are DFQATT and SNEGSKA. Receptor libraries were prepared by PCR. Reads for this sample came from an Illumina HiSeq 2500. To normalize quantification of the TCRbeta repertoire, the TCR libraries were built with molecular barcoding that relied on unique molecular identifiers. TCRdb trimmed public reads at Q25 via fastp, called clones via MiXCR and kept in-frame beta chains. Here each entry gathers all rows of one CDR3 protein and keeps the most common genes and DNA. The sample contains over 550,000 distinct CDR3 sequences, about 10% of them found a single time. The top ten constitute about 4% of the sample. In its sample, this clonotype was seen once. This clone's antigen is unknown. The input lacks base qualities; no much larger clone sits a single base away. A read on its own is weak evidence.

Sequenced material: PBMCs from the stem cell graft donor, taken from the stem cell graft. This receptor was obtained from a human donor who donated a stem cell graft to a child with acute myeloid leukemia. The sequence joins TRBV20-1 to TRBJ1-5; a tentative D call is TRBD1 (6 bases match). The encoded CDR3 is CSARGTLSNQPQHF. The DNA is TGCAGTGCTAGGGGGACACTTAGCAATCAGCCCCAGCATTTT.